This entry lists 32 T cell receptor beta chains sequenced from one sample in a study of a mutant IDH1 vaccine in newly diagnosed glioma. Data came from immunoSEQ multiplex PCR; TCRdb stores just in-frame clones and leaves some out. The table includes 52,000 or so clones, 80% to 85% detected once. Indicated time point: week 23, last vaccination. In every dose of vaccine, 300 ug of mutant IDH1 20-mer peptide was given alongside topical imiquimod. Antigen specificity for these receptors is unknown. Material: PBMCs, obtained from a glioma patient whose treatment included an IDH1 peptide vaccine. Receptor source: a woman aged 40 to 49 with glioma. Some clones in this sample may be carry-over from other donors' samples.

CDR3 coding DNA: TGCGCCAGCAGCTTGGGTGCTTCAGGGACGGGCTACACCTTC. This codes for CASSLGASGTGYTF. The chain joins TRBV5-1 to TRBJ1-2; possible D gene TRBD1, 5 bases. This CDR3 has 14 amino acids. Per germline, CDR1 SGHRS and CDR2 YFSETQ. Trimming stripped 0 bases from V and 8 bases from J, with 14 bases between. The full variable domain, in which reference TRBV5-1 and TRBJ1-2 provide the parts outside the CDR3, is KAGVTQTPRYLIKTRGQQVTLSCSPISGHRSVSWYQQTPGQGLQFLFEYFSETQRNKGNFPGRFSGRQFSNSRSEMNVSTLELGDSALYLCASSLGASGTGYTFGSGTRLTVV.

The chain combines TRBV5-5 with TRBJ1-3; D remains ambiguous. The CDR3 has 16 amino acids. Germline CDR1 SGHKS, CDR2 YYEKEE (reference sequence). The V gene lost 2 bases and the J gene lost 0 bases, with 12 bases spanning the gap. DNA for the CDR3: TGTGCCAGCAGCTTTGATATTAGCTACTCTGGAAACACCATATATTTT. It is translated as CASSFDISYSGNTIYF.

This clone was seen only once. The genes are TRBV18 and TRBJ1-2; 8 nucleotides agree with TRBD1. This CDR3 spans 17 amino acids. V lost 3 bases, J lost 1 base, and 10 bases stayed unmatched. Looked up from germline, CDR1 is KGHSH and CDR2 is LQKENI. As DNA, the CDR3 is TGTGCCAGCTCACCGAACGCGGACAGGGACCTTAACTATGGCTACACCTTC. Protein: CASSPNADRDLNYGYTF. Looking up the rest from reference TRBV18 and TRBJ1-2 gives the full variable domain: NAGVMQNPRHLVRRRGQEARLRCSPMKGHSHVYWYRQLPEEGLKFMVYLQKENIIDESGMPKERFSAEFPKEGPSILRIQQVVRGDSAAYFCASSPNADRDLNYGYTFGSGTRLTVV.

By share, this clone counts as medium-sized (0.01 to 0.1%). The chain links TRBV5-1 to TRBJ1-5, with D possibly matching TRBD1 (6 bases). Per the germline V gene, CDR1 is SGHRS and CDR2 is YFSETQ. This CDR3 is built from 17 residues. Trimming stripped 0 bases from V and 0 bases from J, with 13 bases between. In DNA form, the CDR3 reads TGCGCCAGCAGCTTGGGGGCCGGGACACTTAGCAATCAGCCCCAGCATTTT. Its translation: CASSLGAGTLSNQPQHF. Combining the CDR3 with reference TRBV5-1 and TRBJ1-5 gives the whole variable domain KAGVTQTPRYLIKTRGQQVTLSCSPISGHRSVSWYQQTPGQGLQFLFEYFSETQRNKGNFPGRFSGRQFSNSRSEMNVSTLELGDSALYLCASSLGAGTLSNQPQHFGDGTRLSIL.

The chain recombines TRBV5-1 with TRBJ2-7, with 10 bases matching TRBD1. The germline V gene has CDR1 SGHRS and CDR2 YFSETQ. J lost 1 base, V lost 4 bases, and 2 bases had no gene match. There are 14 residues in the CDR3. CDR3 amino acids: CASSPDRGSYEQYF. The CDR3 DNA reads as TGCGCCAGCAGCCCGGACAGGGGGTCCTACGAGCAGTACTTC.

The chain employs TRBV7-2 and TRBJ2-3; perhaps TRBD2 as D (5 bases). CDR3 length: 17 amino acids. Trimming took 1 base from V and 0 from J, leaving 14 bases between them. Germline V gene lookup returns CDR1 SGHTA and CDR2 FQGNSA. As DNA, the CDR3 is TGTGCCAGCAGCTTAGGGCTCCTAGCCGACAGCACAGATACGCAGTATTTT. This sequence encodes CASSLGLLADSTDTQYF.

This clone turned up a few times. The gene calls are TRBV6-5 and TRBJ1-5, with D uncertain. Trimming shortened V by 4 bases and J by 6 bases, and 10 bases separated the two germline ends. CDR3 size: 13 residues. Germline lookup yields CDR1 MNHEY and CDR2 SVGAGI. CDR3 amino acids: CASSFEEGQPQHF. CDR3 bases: TGTGCCAGCAGTTTTGAAGAGGGTCAGCCCCAGCATTTT.

In this sample, this clone turned up once. The genes are TRBV5-6 and TRBJ2-1; TRBD1 aligns across 8 bases. The CDR3 has 15 residues. Germline CDR1 is SGHDT and CDR2 is YYEEEE. The junction had 6 bases not matched to a gene; V was cut back by 0 bases and J by 7 bases. For the CDR3, the DNA is TGTGCCAGCAGCTTGGGTCAGGGGGCGCTTAATGAGCAGTTCTTC. Residues: CASSLGQGALNEQFF.

The chain combines TRBV19 with TRBJ1-6; TRBD1 is a possible D gene (6 bases). The V gene lost 4 bases and the J gene lost 9 bases, with 19 bases spanning the gap. CDR1 and CDR2 (germline): LNHDA, SQIVND (reference sequence). The CDR3 runs to 16 residues. CDR3 nucleotides: TGTGCCAGTAGTACGCCGGCAGGGGCCCAGGGTTCACCCCTCCACTTT. This encodes CASSTPAGAQGSPLHF.

The chain uses TRBV1 and TRBJ2-2; the DNA was not used to check the table's D call, TRBD2. TRBV1 is a known pseudogene. CDR3 length: 15 amino acids. The CDR3 region is CTSSQASGGSGELFF. In nucleotides, the CDR3 is TGCACCAGCAGCCAGGCTAGCGGGGGCTCCGGGGAGCTGTTTTTT.

The chain has TRBV7-2 and TRBJ2-3; the D gene is possibly TRBD2 (5 bases). Trimming took 5 bases from V and 4 from J, leaving 10 bases between them. This CDR3 is 13 amino acids long. The germline gives CDR1 SGHTA, CDR2 FQGNSA. CDR3 amino acids: CASSRGSADTQYF. The CDR3 DNA follows: TGTGCCAGCAGCCGAGGGTCGGCAGATACGCAGTATTTT.

J is TRBJ1-6 and V is TRBV11-2, with 8 bases lining up with TRBD1. This CDR3 is built from 17 residues. V was clipped by 1 base and J by 4 bases; unmatched bases: 6. Germline V gene lookup returns CDR1 SGHAT and CDR2 FQNNGV. This CDR3 is CASSLASGQGYNSPLHF. The CDR3 nucleotides read TGTGCCAGCAGCTTAGCCAGCGGACAGGGTTATAATTCACCCCTCCACTTT.

This chain joins TRBV6-5 and TRBJ2-3; TRBD1 agrees at 12 bases. Germline values: CDR1 MNHEY, CDR2 SVGAGI. This CDR3 has 15 amino acids. The V gene end was trimmed by 6 bases and the J gene end by 2 bases; junction bases not matched to a gene: 3. The CDR3 loop reads CASSTGQGATDTQYF. The CDR3 DNA is TGTGCCAGCAGCACGGGACAGGGGGCCACAGATACGCAGTATTTT.

The V and J genes are TRBV7-9 and TRBJ2-5, with a tentative D call TRBD2 (7 bases). V was pared by 5 bases and J by 1 base, with 11 bases between. Germline V gene data show CDR1 as SEHNR and CDR2 as FQNEAQ (reference sequence). The CDR3 is 14 residues long. Here the CDR3 reads CASSARGAQETQYF. In DNA, the CDR3 is TGTGCCAGCAGCGCCCGGGGGGCCCAAGAGACCCAGTACTTC.

The chain couples TRBV10-2 to TRBJ1-5, with TRBD1 identical over 10 bases. The trim removed 1 base at V and 10 bases at J, leaving 7 bases unmatched. Germline CDR1 reads WSHSY; CDR2 reads SAAADI. This CDR3 has 15 amino acids. Here the CDR3 reads CASSELGTGDRPQHF. The CDR3 bases are TGCGCCAGCAGTGAGTTGGGGACAGGGGATCGACCCCAGCATTTT.

As to this clone: A junction boundary mismatches the germline segment, possibly from a read error. The rearrangement uses TRBV7-7 and TRBJ1-5; 7 bases line up with TRBD1. Looked up from germline, CDR1 is SSHAT and CDR2 is FNYEAQ (reference sequence). The CDR3 has 11 residues. The CDR3 DNA reads as TGTGCTAGCAGGGGGGACCAGCCCCAGCATTTT. Protein product: CASRGDQPQHF.

The gene calls are TRBV30 and TRBJ1-2; 9 nucleotides align to TRBD1. Germline-derived CDR1 and CDR2 are GTSNPN and SVGIG (reference sequence). With V trimmed by 3 bases and J by 8 bases, 10 bases remained unmatched. This CDR3 has 14 amino acids. The CDR3 region has the DNA TGTGCCTGGAGCCGGACAGGGGCGGTCCGCGGCTACACCTTC. Translated, it gives CAWSRTGAVRGYTF. Filled out from reference TRBV30 and TRBJ1-2, the complete variable domain reads SQTIHQWPATLVQPVGSPLSLECTVEGTSNPNLYWYRQAAGRGLQLLFYSVGIGQISSEVPQNLSASRPQDRQFILSSKKLLLSDSGFYLCAWSRTGAVRGYTFGSGTRLTVV.

This chain links TRBV27 with TRBJ1-1; D is possibly TRBD1 (5 bases). The CDR3 length is 15 residues. Trimming removed 1 base from V and 2 bases from J, with 11 bases in between. Germline V gene sequence: CDR1 MNHEY, CDR2 SMNVEV (reference sequence). The CDR3 bases are TGTGCCAGCAGTTTATTTACAGGAGTCAACACTGAAGCTTTCTTT. Protein sequence: CASSLFTGVNTEAFF.

The rearrangement joins TRBV5-1 to TRBJ1-2, with D perhaps TRBD1 (6 bases). V was shortened by 0 bases and J by 4 bases, with 10 bases between the two germline ends. CDR1 and CDR2 (germline): SGHRS, YFSETQ. CDR3 size: 14 residues. CDR3 DNA: TGCGCCAGCAGCTTGGGGGGGGCGGTCTATGGCTACACCTTC. Amino acid sequence: CASSLGGAVYGYTF.

The chain combines TRBV30 with TRBJ2-1; D possibly uses TRBD1 or TRBD2 (5 bases each). CDR1 is GTSNPN, CDR2 SVGIG, per germline (reference sequence). The CDR3 runs 12 residues. The V end lost 4 bases, the J end lost 7 bases, and 11 bases lay between the germline ends. CDR3 sequence: CAWTRERNEQFF. CDR3 coding DNA: TGTGCCTGGACCAGGGAGAGGAATGAGCAGTTCTTC. Full variable domain (missing parts from reference TRBV30 and TRBJ2-1): SQTIHQWPATLVQPVGSPLSLECTVEGTSNPNLYWYRQAAGRGLQLLFYSVGIGQISSEVPQNLSASRPQDRQFILSSKKLLLSDSGFYLCAWTRERNEQFFGPGTRLTVL.

This clone came up a few times. The gene calls are TRBV14 and TRBJ1-6, with 7 positions matching TRBD1. The V segment lost 4 bases and the J segment 10 bases; nucleotides outside the gene matches: 7. The CDR3 loop spans 14 amino acids. Germline CDR1 and CDR2: SGHDN and FVKESK. The CDR3 here is CASSPHRGGSPLHF. The CDR3 region has the DNA TGTGCCAGCAGCCCCCACAGGGGCGGGTCACCCCTCCACTTT.

The CDR3 DNA sequence: TGTGCCAGCAGCTTGGGACTAGCGGGGGTTACCGGGGAGCTGTTTTTT. This sequence encodes CASSLGLAGVTGELFF. V and J are TRBV5-8 and TRBJ2-2, with 12 bases matching TRBD2. Germline CDR1 SGHTS, CDR2 YDEGEE. This CDR3 comprises 16 residues. Unmatched junction bases numbered 2, after V lost 0 bases and J lost 5 bases.

The V gene is TRBV27, the J gene TRBJ2-7; TRBD1 aligns across 7 bases. CDR1 is MNHEY and CDR2 is SMNVEV in the germline V gene (reference sequence). This CDR3 contains 14 residues. V gave up 3 bases and J gave up 3 bases; unmatched junction bases: 5. The CDR3: CASSFGAGGYEQYF. In nucleotides, the CDR3 is TGTGCCAGCAGTTTTGGGGCAGGGGGCTACGAGCAGTACTTC.

This clone was recorded a few times. V usage is TRBV9 and J usage is TRBJ1-1, with D uncertain. Trimming took off 0 bases at V and 9 bases at J, with 12 bases between the two ends. CDR3 size: 13 residues. The germline gives CDR1 SGDLS, CDR2 YYNGEE. The CDR3 DNA is TGTGCCAGCAGCGTAGCTACTTGGGAGCAAGCTTTCTTT. Its protein is CASSVATWEQAFF.

The rearrangement uses TRBV6-4 and TRBJ1-2; 9 nucleotides agree with TRBD1. Germline assignment: CDR1 MRHNA and CDR2 SNTAGT. This CDR3 is 14 amino acids long. V dropped 7 bases and J dropped 7; count of bases not matched to a gene: 10. CDR3 residues: CASTSDRGRGGYTF. For the CDR3, the DNA is TGTGCCAGCACCTCGGACAGGGGCCGCGGTGGCTACACCTTC.

In nucleotides, the CDR3 is TGTGCCAGCAGTGAGTTCAGAGGCCCAGCAAAACTGTTTTTT. It is translated as CASSEFRGPAKLFF. The rearrangement uses TRBV2 and TRBJ1-4, with D unresolved. Germline assignment: CDR1 SNHLY and CDR2 FYNNEI. V was trimmed by 3 bases and J by 10 bases, leaving 15 bases between them. This CDR3 has 14 residues.

This rearrangement joins TRBV5-6 to TRBJ1-3; 8 bases match TRBD1. CDR1 SGHDT and CDR2 YYEEEE come from the germline V gene. The J segment lost 4 bases and the V segment lost 3 bases, leaving 3 bases of the junction unmatched. The CDR3 runs to 14 residues. The CDR3 bases are TGTGCCAGCAGCTCAAGGACAGGGGGAAACACCATATATTTT. Its translation: CASSSRTGGNTIYF.

This chain joins TRBV19 and TRBJ1-2; D gene uncertain. From germline, CDR1 is LNHDA and CDR2 SQIVND (reference sequence). The V gene lost 3 bases and the J gene lost 8 bases, with 13 bases spanning the gap. CDR3 length equals 13 residues. CDR3 protein: CASSIRVYEGYTF. CDR3 DNA sequence: TGTGCCAGTAGTATTAGGGTATATGAAGGCTACACCTTC.

The gene calls are TRBV5-1 and TRBJ2-2, with D perhaps TRBD2 (5 bases). CDR3 length equals 12 residues. In germline, CDR1 is SGHRS, CDR2 YFSETQ. V lost 6 bases to trimming and J lost 6 bases, with 9 bases between them. For the CDR3, the DNA is TGCGCCAGCACCCCGGACTCCGGGGAGCTGTTTTTT. Translated, it gives CASTPDSGELFF.

The rearrangement joins TRBV15 to TRBJ2-5; 7 bases match TRBD2. J was trimmed by 4 bases and V by 1 base; bases with no gene match: 3. CDR1 and CDR2 from the germline V gene are LNHNV and YYDKDF (reference sequence). The CDR3 runs 14 residues. In nucleotides, the CDR3 is TGTGCCACCAGCAGAGGGGGGGGGTCAGAGACCCAGTACTTC. It is translated as CATSRGGGSETQYF.

The chain carries TRBV2 and TRBJ2-3, with unresolved D. CDR3 length: 12 residues. Germline V gives CDR1 SNHLY, CDR2 FYNNEI. V lost 3 bases, J lost 5 bases, and 6 bases lay in between. The CDR3 loop reads CASSEVLDTQYF. CDR3 nucleotides: TGTGCCAGCAGTGAGGTGTTAGATACGCAGTATTTT. The full variable domain, its missing parts supplied by reference TRBV2 and TRBJ2-3, is EPEVTQTPSHQVTQMGQEVILRCVPISNHLYFYWYRQILGQKVEFLVSFYNNEISEKSEIFDDQFSVERPDGSNFTLKIRSTKLEDSAMYFCASSEVLDTQYFGPGTRLTVL.

The gene calls are TRBV10-3 and TRBJ2-2; no definite D call. The V gene lost 4 bases and the J gene lost 0 bases, with 9 bases spanning the gap. The CDR3 has 15 residues. Looked up from germline, CDR1 is ENHRY and CDR2 is SYGVKD. The chain's CDR3 is CAISGQFANTGELFF. The DNA of the CDR3 is TGTGCCATCAGTGGGCAGTTCGCGAACACCGGGGAGCTGTTTTTT.